This T cell receptor (beta chain) was found in a study of T cell responses to AZD1222 COVID-19 vaccine. Study-wide background: Second doses at about 4 or about 12 weeks were pooled. Broader study findings: Females outnumbered males among donors, who were mostly white British; clonal diversity was possibly underestimated. After the peak T cell response, and only then, were repertoires sampled. At baseline, just six AZD1222 recipients tested seropositive.

The CDR3 is 16 residues long. Between the trimmed V and J ends, which lost 0 bases and 0 bases, there was a span of 13 bases. Looked up from germline, CDR1 is SGHRS and CDR2 is YFSETQ. In regard to this clone: Its target is unknown.

Clones were sequenced by immunoSEQ multiplex PCR, and TCRdb holds only the in-frame ones, with some missing. The sample contains 100,000 or so clones, roughly 90% of which appear only once. The sequence came from an adult in good health. The V gene is TRBV5-1, the J gene TRBJ2-7; TRBD1 is a possible D gene (6 bases). The sample consisted of peripheral blood, taken on day 0 of AZD1222 vaccination. The CDR3 DNA is TGCGCCAGCAGCTTGGAGGTTGAGGGGGTCTCCTACGAGCAGTACTTC. The encoded protein is CASSLEVEGVSYEQYF.